This T cell receptor beta chain was obtained from a study of cytomegalovirus exposure and HLA in healthy donors. Measured with immunoSEQ multiplex PCR; TCRdb has only the in-frame clones, and not every one. The data contain 150,000 to 200,000 clones, approximately 78% of them seen just once; the ten biggest clones take up roughly 1.2%. Germline V gives CDR1 SGHAT, CDR2 FQNNGV. V shed 4 bases and J 2 bases; nucleotides not matched to a gene: 3. The CDR3 runs to 15 residues. The V call is TRBV11-2, the J call TRBJ1-5; 9 bases line up with TRBD1. The receptor comes from a woman under 40 in good health and CMV-seronegative. Sequencing was done on a sample of PBMCs. This chain's CDR3 is CASSSRTGGNQPQHF. DNA for the CDR3: TGTGCCAGCAGCTCTAGGACAGGGGGCAATCAGCCCCAGCATTTT.